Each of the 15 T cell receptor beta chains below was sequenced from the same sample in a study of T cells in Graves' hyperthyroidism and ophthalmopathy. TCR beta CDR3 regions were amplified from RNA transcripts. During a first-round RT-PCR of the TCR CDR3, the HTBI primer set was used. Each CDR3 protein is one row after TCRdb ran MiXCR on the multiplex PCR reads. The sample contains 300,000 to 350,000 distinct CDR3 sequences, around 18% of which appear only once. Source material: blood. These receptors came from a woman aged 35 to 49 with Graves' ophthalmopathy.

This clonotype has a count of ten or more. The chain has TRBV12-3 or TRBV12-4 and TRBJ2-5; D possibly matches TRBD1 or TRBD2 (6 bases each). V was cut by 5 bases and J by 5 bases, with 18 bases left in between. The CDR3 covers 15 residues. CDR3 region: CASSKMGGNRETQYF. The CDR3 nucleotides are TGTGCCAGCAGTAAGATGGGGGGCAACCGGGAGACCCAGTACTTC.

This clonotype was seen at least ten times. For the CDR3, the DNA is TGTGCCCATCGGGACCTCTCACATTCACCCCTCCACTTT. It translates to CAHRDLSHSPLHF. The chain carries TRBV28 and TRBJ1-6; a possible D gene is TRBD1 (5 bases). V lost 11 bases and J lost 8, with 16 bases in between. Germline CDR1 and CDR2: MDHEN and SYDVKM. The CDR3 contains 13 residues.

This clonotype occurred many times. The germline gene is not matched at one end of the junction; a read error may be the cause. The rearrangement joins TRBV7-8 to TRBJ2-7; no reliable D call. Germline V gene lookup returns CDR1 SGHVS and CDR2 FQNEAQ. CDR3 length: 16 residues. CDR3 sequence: CASSPRIRRNSYEEYF. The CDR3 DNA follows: TGTGCCAGCAGCCCCCGAATCCGGCGGAACTCCTACGAGGAGTACTTC.

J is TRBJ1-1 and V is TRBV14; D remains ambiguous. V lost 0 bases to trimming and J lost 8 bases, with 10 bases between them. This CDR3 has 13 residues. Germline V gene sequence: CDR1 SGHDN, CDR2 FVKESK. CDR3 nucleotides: TGTGCCAGCAGCCAAGATTTCGGGGTGGAAGCTTTCTTT. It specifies CASSQDFGVEAFF.

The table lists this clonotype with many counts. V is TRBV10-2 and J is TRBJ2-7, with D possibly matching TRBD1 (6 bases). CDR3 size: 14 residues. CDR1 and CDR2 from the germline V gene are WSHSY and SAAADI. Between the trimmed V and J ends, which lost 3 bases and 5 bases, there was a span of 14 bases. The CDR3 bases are TGCGCCAGCAGTGAACGGCAGGGGAGTAACGAGCAGTACTTC. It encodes CASSERQGSNEQYF.

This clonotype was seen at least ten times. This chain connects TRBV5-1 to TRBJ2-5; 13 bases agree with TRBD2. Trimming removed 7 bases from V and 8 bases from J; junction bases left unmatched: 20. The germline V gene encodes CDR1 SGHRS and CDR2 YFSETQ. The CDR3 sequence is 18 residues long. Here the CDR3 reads CASQMGLWTSGSLDTQYF. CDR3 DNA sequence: TGCGCCAGCCAGATGGGTCTTTGGACTAGCGGGAGTCTAGATACCCAGTACTTC.

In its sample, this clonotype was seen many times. The CDR3 sequence is CASSNVGGSGEQYF. For the CDR3, the DNA is TGTGCCAGTAGTAACGTCGGGGGAAGTGGCGAGCAGTACTTC. The chain uses TRBV19 and TRBJ2-7; D might be TRBD2 (6 bases). The CDR3 covers 14 residues. V was trimmed by 4 bases and J by 6 bases, leaving 16 bases between them. CDR1 and CDR2 from the germline V gene are LNHDA and SQIVND (reference sequence).

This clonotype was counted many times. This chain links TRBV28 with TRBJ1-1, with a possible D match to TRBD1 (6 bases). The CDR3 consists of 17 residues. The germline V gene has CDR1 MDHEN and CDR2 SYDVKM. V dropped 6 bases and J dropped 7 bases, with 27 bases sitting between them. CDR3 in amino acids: CASSSFGEIGQTREAFF. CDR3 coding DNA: TGTGCCAGCAGCAGTTTTGGGGAGATCGGACAGACCCGTGAAGCTTTCTTT.

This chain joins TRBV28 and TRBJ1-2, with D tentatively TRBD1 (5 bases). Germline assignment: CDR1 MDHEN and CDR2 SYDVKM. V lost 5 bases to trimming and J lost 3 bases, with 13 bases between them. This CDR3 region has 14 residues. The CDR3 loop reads CASSPVGVDYGYTF. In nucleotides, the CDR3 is TGTGCCAGCAGTCCAGTGGGGGTCGACTATGGCTACACCTTC.

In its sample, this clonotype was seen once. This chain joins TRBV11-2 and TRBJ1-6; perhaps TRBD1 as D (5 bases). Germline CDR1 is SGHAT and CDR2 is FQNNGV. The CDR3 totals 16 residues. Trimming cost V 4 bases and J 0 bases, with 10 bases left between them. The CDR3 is CASSSRESSYNSPLHF. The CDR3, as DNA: TGTGCCAGCAGCTCCAGGGAAAGCTCCTATAATTCACCCCTCCACTTT.

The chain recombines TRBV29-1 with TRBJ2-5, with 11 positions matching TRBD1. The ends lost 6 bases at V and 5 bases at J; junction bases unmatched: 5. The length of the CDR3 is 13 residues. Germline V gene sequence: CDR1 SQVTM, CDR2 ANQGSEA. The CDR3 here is CSVGQGGVETQYF. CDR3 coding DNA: TGCAGCGTGGGACAGGGGGGAGTCGAGACCCAGTACTTC.

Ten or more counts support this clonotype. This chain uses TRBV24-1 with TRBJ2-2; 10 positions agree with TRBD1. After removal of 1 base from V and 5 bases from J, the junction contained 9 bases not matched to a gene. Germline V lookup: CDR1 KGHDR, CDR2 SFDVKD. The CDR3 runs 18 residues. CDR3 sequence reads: CATSDFSSWTGGTGELFF. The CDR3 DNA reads TGTGCCACCAGTGATTTTTCTTCTTGGACAGGGGGGACCGGGGAGCTGTTTTTT.

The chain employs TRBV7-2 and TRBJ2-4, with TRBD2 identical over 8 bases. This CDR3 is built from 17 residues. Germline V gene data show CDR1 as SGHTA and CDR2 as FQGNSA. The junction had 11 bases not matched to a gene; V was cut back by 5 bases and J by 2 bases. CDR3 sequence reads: CASSPSFGGVSKNIQYF. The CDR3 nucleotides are TGTGCCAGCAGCCCCTCCTTCGGGGGGGTTTCCAAAAACATTCAGTACTTC.

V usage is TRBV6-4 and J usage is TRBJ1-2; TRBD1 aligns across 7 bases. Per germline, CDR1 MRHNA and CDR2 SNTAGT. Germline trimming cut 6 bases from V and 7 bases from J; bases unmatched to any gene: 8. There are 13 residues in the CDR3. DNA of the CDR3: TGTGCCAGCAGAACCACAGGGGTCTTTGGCTACACCTTC. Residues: CASRTTGVFGYTF.

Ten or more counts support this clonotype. The CDR3 spells CASSEALYDGTGQETQYF. The CDR3 DNA follows: TGTGCCAGCAGTGAAGCGTTGTATGACGGGACAGGTCAAGAGACCCAGTACTTC. The chain has TRBV6-1 and TRBJ2-5; 8 bases are shared with TRBD1. The CDR3 sequence is 18 residues long. Germline CDR1 MNHNS, CDR2 SASEGT. J gave up 2 bases and V 0 bases, and 11 bases lay outside the gene matches.